The following is a T cell receptor (beta chain) sequence with its context. As yet, its antigen is unknown. Subjects with ophthalmopathy showed a Clinical Activity Score no lower than 3, a NOSPECS grade no lower than 4, and a duration shorter than 3 months. PBMCs came from around 10 ml fresh peripheral blood. TCR beta CDR3 sequences were amplified from RNA transcripts. A first-round RT-PCR of the TCR CDR3 used the HTBI primer set. TCRdb analysed the multiplex PCR reads with MiXCR anew, one entry per CDR3 protein. The top ten clones hold about 50% of a sample with approximately 570,000 distinct CDR3 sequences, about 20% of them seen once. The data derive from a study of T cells in Graves' hyperthyroidism and ophthalmopathy. V was shortened by 0 bases and J by 1 base, with 6 bases between the two germline ends. CDR3 size: 14 residues. Germline V gene sequence: CDR1 KGHSH, CDR2 LQKENI. The study, taken as a whole, reports: Ophthalmopathy onset followed model prediction by a median about 6.5 months. Most thyroid clonotypes with frequency above 0.001 were detected in blood.

Sequencing was carried out using blood. J is TRBJ2-5 and V is TRBV18; D not resolved. This clonotype was sampled from a man aged 35-49 years with Graves' ophthalmopathy. CDR3 amino acids: CASSPPVSQETQYF. CDR3 in DNA: TGTGCCAGCTCACCACCGGTCAGCCAAGAGACCCAGTACTTC.